Below, 27 T cell receptor beta chains from the same sample are listed, as sequenced in a study of vaccination and CD4 T cells after COVID-19. Their recognized antigens are unknown. The sample's treatment: roughly nine-day PBMC culture with coronavirus spike peptide pools or control peptides (ViraFEST assay). The Oncomine TCR Beta short-read assay was applied to DNA of cultured CD4+ T cells. One entry per CDR3 protein results from TCRdb running MiXCR on the PCR reads. The sample shows 12,000 or so distinct CDR3 sequences, 50% to 75% of them seen only once. The sample comprised CD4+ T cells from blood, cultured in vitro. The receptors stem from a human donor who had recovered from COVID-19.

This rearrangement joins TRBV2 to TRBJ2-5; TRBD2 aligns across 8 bases. Germline V lookup: CDR1 SNHLY, CDR2 FYNNEI. Trimming removed 1 base from V and 5 bases from J; junction bases left unmatched: 3. There are 14 residues in the CDR3. CDR3 DNA: TGTGCCAGCAGTGAAGACCGGGAGGGGGAGACCCAGTACTTC. Translated: CASSEDREGETQYF.

The rearrangement joins TRBV6-1 to TRBJ2-7; D is possibly TRBD2 (6 bases). Germline V lookup: CDR1 MNHNS, CDR2 SASEGT. This CDR3 has 14 amino acids. Between the trimmed V and J ends, which lost 5 bases and 1 base, there was a span of 12 bases. CDR3 in DNA: TGTGCCAGCAGTACAGCCGGGAGTTCCTACGAGCAGTACTTC. Amino acid sequence: CASSTAGSSYEQYF.

In its sample, this clonotype was seen a few times. The chain links TRBV2 to TRBJ1-6; D might be TRBD1 (5 bases). The ends were cut back, 5 bases at V and 12 bases at J, with 23 bases in the middle. The V gene's germline CDR1 is SNHLY and CDR2 FYNNEI. The CDR3 extends over 16 amino acids. The CDR3 nucleotides read TGTGCCAGCAGTCCCTATAGCCGAGGGGTCTTGGGACCCCTCCACTTT. Protein sequence: CASSPYSRGVLGPLHF.

The chain employs TRBV3-1 and TRBJ2-5; TRBD2 is a possible D gene (6 bases). V lost 4 bases, J lost 7 bases, and 10 bases lay in between. CDR3 length equals 12 residues. The V gene's germline CDR1 is LGHDT and CDR2 YNNKEL (reference sequence). CDR3 nucleotides: TGTGCCAGCAGCCGACCCGGGGGGACCCAGTACTTC. This translates into CASSRPGGTQYF.

This chain joins TRBV7-9 and TRBJ1-1, with D possibly matching TRBD1 (5 bases). Germline V gene sequence: CDR1 SEHNR, CDR2 FQNEAQ (reference sequence). The CDR3 extends over 17 amino acids. Trimming pared 5 bases from V and 0 bases from J, leaving 19 bases between. The CDR3 DNA sequence: TGTGCCAGCAGCAGGAGGGGTAGTGCGAGGATGAACACTGAAGCTTTCTTT. This encodes CASSRRGSARMNTEAFF.

This clonotype showed up just a few times. V usage is TRBV27 and J usage is TRBJ2-5; the D gene could be TRBD1 or TRBD2 (6 bases each). Germline-derived CDR1 and CDR2 are MNHEY and SMNVEV (reference sequence). The CDR3 has 14 amino acids. V was shortened by 3 bases and J by 5 bases, with 13 bases between the two germline ends. Here the CDR3 DNA reads TGTGCCAGCAGTTTGCTCGGGGGCGCGGAGACCCAGTACTTC. Encoded protein: CASSLLGGAETQYF.

The V and J genes are TRBV27 and TRBJ2-6, with TRBD1 as a possible D gene (5 bases). Trimming removed 3 bases at V and 1 base at J, with 10 bases between. The CDR3 has 16 amino acids. Germline V gene sequence: CDR1 MNHEY, CDR2 SMNVEV (reference sequence). DNA of the CDR3: TGTGCCAGCAGTTTTCCCAGGACATCTGGGGCCAACGTCCTGACTTTC. Translating gives CASSFPRTSGANVLTF.

The genes are TRBV20-1 and TRBJ2-5, with D possibly being TRBD1 or TRBD2 (5 bases each). V was clipped by 3 bases and J by 4 bases, with 21 bases between them. CDR3 size: 16 residues. In germline, CDR1 is DFQATT, CDR2 SNEGSKA (reference sequence). The DNA for the CDR3 is TGCAGTGCTAGCTACTCGGGTGGGGGAGTGGGAGAGACCCAGTACTTC. Its translation is CSASYSGGGVGETQYF.

The chain carries TRBV6-2 or TRBV6-3 and TRBJ2-5, with D unresolved. The germline gives CDR1 MNHEY, CDR2 SVGEGT. Deletions cut 8 bases from V and 1 base from J, with 11 bases between. The CDR3 extends over 13 amino acids. CDR3 nucleotide sequence: TGTGCCAGCCGCGTCTCGGGCCAAGAGACCCAGTACTTC. Translating it yields CASRVSGQETQYF.

The rearrangement links TRBV20-1 to TRBJ2-3; D is ambiguous. V lost 0 bases and J lost 3, with 7 bases in between. The CDR3 totals 13 residues. Germline V lookup: CDR1 DFQATT, CDR2 SNEGSKA (reference sequence). The CDR3 region has the DNA TGCAGTGCTAGAGAACCCTTGACAGATACGCAGTATTTT. The encoded protein is CSAREPLTDTQYF.

This rearrangement joins TRBV30 to TRBJ2-7; TRBD2 agrees at 7 bases. CDR3 length: 13 amino acids. V trimming: 3 bases; J trimming: 4 bases; junction bases outside the gene matches: 6. Per the germline V gene, CDR1 is GTSNPN and CDR2 is SVGIG (reference sequence). CDR3 sequence: CAWRGDGGYEQYF. As DNA, the CDR3 is TGTGCCTGGAGAGGTGACGGGGGGTACGAGCAGTACTTC.

This sequence joins TRBV20-1 and TRBJ2-3; D is uncertain. V lost 4 bases and J lost 4, with 9 bases in between. Germline values: CDR1 DFQATT, CDR2 SNEGSKA (reference sequence). The CDR3 runs to 12 residues. The CDR3 DNA sequence: TGCAGTGCTACAGTGCCCGCAGATACGCAGTATTTT. It encodes CSATVPADTQYF.

In this sample, this clonotype turned up once. This sequence joins TRBV20-1 and TRBJ1-5; TRBD1 matches 12 bases. The germline V gene encodes CDR1 DFQATT and CDR2 SNEGSKA (reference sequence). Losses at the gene ends were 1 base for V and 5 bases for J; bases not matched to a gene: 9. CDR3 length: 17 residues. In nucleotides, the CDR3 is TGCAGTGCTAGAGTCACTGCGGGACAGGGGGCGGATCAGCCCCAGCATTTT. Translating it yields CSARVTAGQGADQPQHF.

This chain links TRBV7-9 with TRBJ1-6, with D unclear. This CDR3 comprises 14 residues. Trimming cost V 1 base and J 6 bases, with 7 bases left between them. Germline V lookup: CDR1 SEHNR, CDR2 FQNEAQ (reference sequence). The CDR3 DNA follows: TGTGCCAGCAGCTTAGAAGTCCCTAATTCACCCCTCCACTTT. Its protein product is CASSLEVPNSPLHF. Supplemented by reference TRBV7-9 and TRBJ1-6, the full variable domain reads DTGVSQNPRHKITKRGQNVTFRCDPISEHNRLYWYRQTLGQGPEFLTYFQNEAQLEKSRLLSDRFSAERPKGSFSTLEIQRTEQGDSAMYLCASSLEVPNSPLHFGNGTRLTVT.

This rearrangement joins TRBV20-1 to TRBJ1-3; D is unresolved. CDR1 and CDR2 from the germline V gene are DFQATT and SNEGSKA (reference sequence). Trimming pared 4 bases from V and 0 bases from J, leaving 16 bases between. This CDR3 comprises 16 residues. The DNA for the CDR3 is TGCAGTGCTACGTTGACTAGAACGAGCTCTGGAAACACCATATATTTT. Translation: CSATLTRTSSGNTIYF.

The chain couples TRBV6-5 to TRBJ1-5; no clear D gene. V lost 0 bases, J lost 0 bases, and 6 bases lay in between. Germline CDR1 is MNHEY and CDR2 is SVGAGI. The CDR3 contains 15 residues. CDR3: CASSYSGSSNQPQHF. Here the CDR3 DNA reads TGTGCCAGCAGTTACTCGGGAAGTAGCAATCAGCCCCAGCATTTT.

V and J are TRBV18 and TRBJ1-2; 9 bases are a match to TRBD1. The CDR3 loop spans 14 amino acids. CDR1 is KGHSH, CDR2 LQKENI, per germline. Germline trimming cut 3 bases from V and 12 bases from J; bases unmatched to any gene: 11. The CDR3 loop reads CASSPAGTGSPHTF. The DNA of the CDR3 is TGTGCCAGCTCACCGGCCGGGACAGGGTCCCCCCACACCTTC.

The rearrangement uses TRBV7-8 and TRBJ2-5, with D possibly being TRBD1 (6 bases). CDR1 and CDR2 (germline): SGHVS, FQNEAQ. Trimming removed 6 bases from V and 1 base from J, with 12 bases in between. This CDR3 is 14 amino acids long. The CDR3, as DNA: TGTGCCAGCAGTCCCGAACAGGGCCAAGAGACCCAGTACTTC. Encoded protein: CASSPEQGQETQYF.

The genes are TRBV7-2 and TRBJ1-5; D possibly corresponds to TRBD1 (5 bases). Germline CDR1 reads SGHTA; CDR2 reads FQGNSA. This CDR3 has 15 residues. V was clipped by 5 bases and J by 2 bases, with 13 bases between them. CDR3 region: CASSPGTSRNQPQHF. CDR3 sequence (DNA): TGTGCCAGCAGCCCCGGGACGAGCCGCAATCAGCCCCAGCATTTT.

This clonotype has a handful of counts. V and J are TRBV27 and TRBJ1-6, with a possible D match to TRBD1 (5 bases). This CDR3 has 16 amino acids. Germline CDR1 and CDR2: MNHEY and SMNVEV (reference sequence). V lost 5 bases, J lost 11 bases, and 22 bases lay in between. The DNA for the CDR3 is TGTGCCAGCAGTCCTTCCCTGGACGGCCCGGGGGCACCCCTCCACTTT. It is translated as CASSPSLDGPGAPLHF.

In this sample, this clonotype turned up a few times. J is TRBJ2-3 and V is TRBV20-1; D is unresolved. The germline V and J ends were trimmed by 4 bases and 5 bases, with 10 bases remaining between them. The CDR3 has 12 residues. Germline CDR1 DFQATT, CDR2 SNEGSKA (reference sequence). CDR3 DNA: TGCAGTGCTATTGAGCAAAAAGATACGCAGTATTTT. Encoded protein: CSAIEQKDTQYF.

V and J are TRBV20-1 and TRBJ2-2; D is uncertain. The ends were cut back, 0 bases at V and 8 bases at J, with 13 bases in the middle. The CDR3 has 14 amino acids. CDR1 DFQATT and CDR2 SNEGSKA come from the germline V gene (reference sequence). Here the CDR3 reads CSARDHRKAGELFF. The CDR3 DNA reads as TGCAGTGCTAGAGATCATCGGAAGGCTGGGGAGCTGTTTTTT.

This clonotype has more than one count but fewer than ten. The chain combines TRBV24-1 with TRBJ2-4, with 8 positions matching TRBD2. The CDR3 consists of 13 residues. Germline V gives CDR1 KGHDR, CDR2 SFDVKD. The ends lost 4 bases at V and 9 bases at J; junction bases unmatched: 4. The CDR3 coding sequence is TGTGCCACCAGTGAGTCGGGGGGGGGCATTCAGTACTTC. This sequence encodes CATSESGGGIQYF.

This clonotype was counted only a few times. This chain links TRBV11-2 with TRBJ1-2; 8 bases map to TRBD1. J was trimmed by 6 bases and V by 5 bases; bases with no gene match: 5. Per the germline V gene, CDR1 is SGHAT and CDR2 is FQNNGV. The CDR3 is 13 residues long. The CDR3 nucleotides are TGTGCCAGCAGCGTGGACAGGGACCATGGCTACACCTTC. Amino acid sequence: CASSVDRDHGYTF.

J is TRBJ1-5 and V is TRBV6-2 or TRBV6-3, with D possibly matching TRBD1 (5 bases). Germline V lookup: CDR1 MNHEY, CDR2 SVGEGT. Trimming removed 2 bases at V and 7 bases at J, with 18 bases between. The CDR3 length is 16 residues. CDR3 coding DNA: TGTGCCAGCAGTTACCCGAATGCGGGGGTTGGACAGCCCCAGCATTTT. Translated, it gives CASSYPNAGVGQPQHF.

The chain joins TRBV4-3 to TRBJ2-1; a possible D gene is TRBD2 (5 bases). Per germline, CDR1 LGHNA and CDR2 YSLEER. The CDR3 is 14 residues long. The germline V and J ends were trimmed by 0 bases and 6 bases, with 9 bases remaining between them. CDR3 bases: TGCGCCAGCAGCCAAGATCCCGGGGTCAATGAGCAGTTCTTC. Encoded protein: CASSQDPGVNEQFF.

This clonotype turned up a few times. This chain uses TRBV7-3 with TRBJ2-5, with 8 positions matching TRBD1. Germline assignment: CDR1 SGHTA and CDR2 FQGTGA. V lost 6 bases to trimming and J lost 5 bases; unmatched junction nucleotides: 5. The CDR3 totals 13 residues. The CDR3 region is CASSQGAWETQYF. CDR3 DNA: TGTGCCAGCAGTCAGGGGGCATGGGAGACCCAGTACTTC.